This entry features one T cell receptor beta chain sequence. Antigen specificity is unknown. Measured with immunoSEQ multiplex PCR; TCRdb has only the in-frame clones, and not every one. The sample yields some 64,000 clones, roughly four fifths seen once. These data originate in a study of T cells in localized non-small cell lung cancer. Study results and limitations: Heterogeneity cannot be ruled out, as sequencing used one tumor region only. Uninvolved adjacent lung had higher T cell clonality than tumor and all other tissues.

The germline gives CDR1 MNHEY, CDR2 SVGAGI. The CDR3 is 15 amino acids. V trimming: 6 bases; J trimming: 1 base; junction bases outside the gene matches: 5. The source is a man aged 35-69 years with stage II lung adenocarcinoma. The rearrangement links TRBV6-5 to TRBJ1-1, with TRBD1 matching 10 bases. Sample: PBMCs, taken before any cancer treatment. CDR3 sequence: CASSKRDRGNTEAFF. The CDR3 nucleotides read TGTGCCAGCAGCAAAAGGGACAGGGGGAACACTGAAGCTTTCTTT.